The 23 T cell receptor beta chains reported below all come from one sample, sequenced in a study of T cell responses to AZD1222 COVID-19 vaccine. Data came from immunoSEQ multiplex PCR; TCRdb stores just in-frame clones and leaves some out. The top ten hold about 2.2% of the sample, which has some 91,000 clones, around 90% seen once. The sample was peripheral blood, taken on day 0 of AZD1222 vaccination. The receptors originated from an adult in good health.

V gene TRBV19 combines with J gene TRBJ1-5, with TRBD1 as a possible D gene (5 bases). Germline loops: CDR1 LNHDA, CDR2 SQIVND (reference sequence). V was clipped by 6 bases and J by 3 bases, with 12 bases between them. This CDR3 is 14 amino acids long. The CDR3 DNA reads as TGTGCCAGTAGGGGCCGACAGTCCAATCAGCCCCAGCATTTT. It codes for CASRGRQSNQPQHF.

The gene calls are TRBV30 and TRBJ2-1; possible D gene TRBD1, 5 bases. The V gene lost 3 bases and the J gene lost 0 bases, with 9 bases spanning the gap. The CDR3 totals 14 residues. The germline gives CDR1 GTSNPN, CDR2 SVGIG (reference sequence). The CDR3 protein is CAWRGASSYNEQFF. For the CDR3, the DNA is TGTGCCTGGAGAGGGGCCAGCTCCTACAATGAGCAGTTCTTC.

The chain carries TRBV18 and TRBJ1-2; D is undetermined. The CDR3 extends over 14 amino acids. The ends were cut back, 1 base at V and 4 bases at J, with 10 bases in the middle. In germline, CDR1 is KGHSH, CDR2 LQKENI. CDR3 sequence (DNA): TGTGCCAGCTCACCACTCCCAAAGACCTATGGCTACACCTTC. It encodes CASSPLPKTYGYTF.

V gene TRBV7-8 combines with J gene TRBJ2-7; 9 nucleotides line up with TRBD2. Germline lookup yields CDR1 SGHVS and CDR2 FQNEAQ. V was pared by 2 bases and J by 5 bases, with 7 bases of the junction left unmatched. The CDR3 sequence is 15 residues long. The CDR3 nucleotides read TGTGCCAGCAGCTTAATTCCTAGCGGGATCCACGAGCAGTACTTC. It translates to CASSLIPSGIHEQYF. Full variable domain (outside the CDR3, taken from reference TRBV7-8 and TRBJ2-7): GAGVSQSPRYKVAKRGQDVALRCDPISGHVSLFWYQQALGQGPEFLTYFQNEAQLDKSGLPSDRFFAERPEGSVSTLKIQRTQQEDSAVYLCASSLIPSGIHEQYFGPGTRLTVT.

This chain uses TRBV5-8 with TRBJ2-1; 11 bases line up with TRBD2. Trimming cost V 0 bases and J 4 bases; bases outside gene matches: 9. The CDR3 is 18 amino acids. Germline lookup yields CDR1 SGHTS and CDR2 YDEGEE. The CDR3 coding sequence is TGTGCCAGCAGCTTGGCCTATAGCGGGGGGGCCCCATACAATGAGCAGTTCTTC. Amino acids: CASSLAYSGGAPYNEQFF.

This chain uses TRBV12-3 or TRBV12-4 with TRBJ1-1; D is undetermined. The CDR3 consists of 12 residues. The V and J ends lost 6 bases and 0 bases respectively, with 5 bases between them. The CDR3, as DNA: TGTGCCAGCAGCACGTTGAACACTGAAGCTTTCTTT. Translation: CASSTLNTEAFF.

The genes are TRBV28 and TRBJ2-1, with 7 nucleotides matching TRBD2. The CDR3 runs 16 residues. The ends lost 8 bases at V and 0 bases at J; junction bases unmatched: 10. From germline, CDR1 is MDHEN and CDR2 SYDVKM. The CDR3, as DNA: TGTGCCAGCTCCAATCCGCTAGCGGACTCCTACAATGAGCAGTTCTTC. Its protein product is CASSNPLADSYNEQFF.

J is TRBJ1-6 and V is TRBV6-2 or TRBV6-3; D possibly corresponds to TRBD1 (6 bases). The CDR3 has 14 amino acids. Germline CDR1 MNHEY, CDR2 SVGEGT. V shed 4 bases and J shed 10 bases, with 14 bases lying between them. The DNA of the CDR3 is TGTGCCAGCAGTTTCCGGGACATTTGGTCACCCCTCCACTTT. This translates into CASSFRDIWSPLHF.

V and J are TRBV10-3 and TRBJ2-1; D is perhaps TRBD2 (5 bases). V was shortened by 10 bases and J by 6 bases, with 19 bases between the two germline ends. Germline V gene sequence: CDR1 ENHRY, CDR2 SYGVKD. This CDR3 spans 14 amino acids. The CDR3 DNA reads as TGTGCCACCCGAACGGGGATCGGTGCCAATGAGCAGTTCTTC. Encoded protein: CATRTGIGANEQFF.

This clone was counted only a few times. CDR3: CASSLRLSGTGSSYEQYF. The CDR3, as DNA: TGTGCCAGCAGCCTACGACTTTCCGGGACAGGGAGCTCCTACGAGCAGTACTTC. V is TRBV3-1 (or the pseudogene TRBV3-2) and J is TRBJ2-7; 9 bases line up with TRBD1. Germline V CDR1 and CDR2: LGHDT, YNNKEL (reference sequence). The V gene end was trimmed by 4 bases and the J gene end by 0 bases; junction bases not matched to a gene: 13. This CDR3 contains 18 residues.

The J gene is TRBJ1-5, the V gene TRBV2, with a tentative D call TRBD1 (5 bases). Germline V gene sequence: CDR1 SNHLY, CDR2 FYNNEI. V lost 3 bases and J 6 bases, leaving 12 bases between the germline ends. This CDR3 spans 14 amino acids. CDR3 nucleotides: TGTGCCAGCAGTGACAGGGCAAAAGGTCAGCCCCAGCATTTT. Translating gives CASSDRAKGQPQHF.

The CDR3 reads CSVASGNTIYF. The CDR3 nucleotides read TGCAGCGTCGCCTCTGGAAACACCATATATTTT. V usage is TRBV29-1 and J usage is TRBJ1-3, with D uncertain. Germline-derived CDR1 and CDR2 are SQVTM and ANQGSEA. The CDR3 is 11 residues long. The V end was cut by 6 bases, the J end by 0 bases, with 3 bases between.

A single count supports this clone. The V gene is TRBV11-2, the J gene TRBJ2-1; no reliable D call. The CDR3 is made up of 17 amino acids. The V end lost 2 bases, the J end lost 8 bases, and 22 bases lay between the germline ends. In germline, CDR1 is SGHAT, CDR2 FQNNGV. CDR3 sequence: CASSLLYSPPTRDEQFF. DNA of the CDR3: TGTGCCAGCAGCTTACTCTACTCACCTCCCACACGGGATGAGCAGTTCTTC.

This clone was seen just once. V and J are TRBV27 and TRBJ2-1, with 10 bases fitting TRBD2. Unmatched junction bases numbered 18, after V lost 4 bases and J lost 9 bases. This CDR3 contains 18 residues. CDR1 and CDR2 (germline): MNHEY, SMNVEV (reference sequence). CDR3 bases: TGTGCCAGCAGTTATCATTTTGTGGTTACTAGCGGGATCACTGAGCAGTTCTTC. Its translation: CASSYHFVVTSGITEQFF.

The V call is TRBV3-1 (or the pseudogene TRBV3-2), the J call TRBJ2-7; no firm D call. Per the germline V gene, CDR1 is LGHDT and CDR2 is YNNKEL (reference sequence). The CDR3 extends over 14 amino acids. V shed 0 bases and J shed 1 base, with 7 bases lying between them. The CDR3 reads CASSQETDSYEQYF. CDR3 bases: TGTGCCAGCAGCCAAGAGACGGATTCCTACGAGCAGTACTTC.

The chain links TRBV6-5 to TRBJ2-6; 8 bases match TRBD2. The germline V gene has CDR1 MNHEY and CDR2 SVGAGI. The CDR3 consists of 15 residues. Trimming at V came to 7 bases and at J to 2 bases, leaving 4 bases not matched to a gene. This chain's CDR3 is CASTRGGAGANVLTF. Here the CDR3 DNA reads TGTGCCAGCACCCGGGGGGGAGCTGGGGCCAACGTCCTGACTTTC.

This chain connects TRBV7-9 to TRBJ1-2, with 8 bases that match TRBD1. Looked up from germline, CDR1 is SEHNR and CDR2 is FQNEAQ (reference sequence). The CDR3 is 11 residues long. The trim removed 9 bases at V and 4 bases at J, leaving 1 base unmatched. CDR3 sequence reads: CASQGAYGYTF. DNA for the CDR3: TGTGCCAGTCAGGGGGCCTATGGCTACACCTTC.

This chain links TRBV30 with TRBJ1-2; no clear D gene. This CDR3 is 14 amino acids long. Germline CDR1 GTSNPN, CDR2 SVGIG (reference sequence). Between the trimmed V and J ends, which lost 2 bases and 8 bases, there was a span of 18 bases. CDR3 protein: CAWSRVSEFRGYTF. In DNA form, the CDR3 reads TGTGCCTGGAGTCGGGTCAGTGAGTTTAGGGGCTACACCTTC.

The CDR3 coding sequence is TGCGCCAGCAGCTTGGACCGAGCCTACAATGAGCAGTTCTTC. Translated, it gives CASSLDRAYNEQFF. The chain uses TRBV5-1 and TRBJ2-1; D call uncertain. This CDR3 comprises 14 residues. V was trimmed by 0 bases and J by 2 bases, leaving 6 bases between them. CDR1 and CDR2 from the germline V gene are SGHRS and YFSETQ.

The chain uses TRBV7-9 and TRBJ2-4; the match to TRBD1 covers 10 bases. Germline V lookup: CDR1 SEHNR, CDR2 FQNEAQ (reference sequence). This CDR3 is 17 amino acids long. The V segment lost 2 bases and the J segment 3 bases; nucleotides outside the gene matches: 7. CDR3 loop: CASSLRGQGLVKNIQYF. For the CDR3, the DNA is TGTGCCAGCAGCTTAAGGGGACAGGGGTTAGTCAAAAACATTCAGTACTTC. The full variable domain, its missing parts supplied by reference TRBV7-9 and TRBJ2-4, is DTGVSQNPRHKITKRGQNVTFRCDPISEHNRLYWYRQTLGQGPEFLTYFQNEAQLEKSRLLSDRFSAERPKGSFSTLEIQRTEQGDSAMYLCASSLRGQGLVKNIQYFGAGTRLSVL.

The chain couples TRBV27 to TRBJ2-7, with a tentative D call TRBD2 (6 bases). CDR3 length equals 15 residues. In germline, CDR1 is MNHEY, CDR2 SMNVEV (reference sequence). Between the trimmed V and J ends, which lost 0 bases and 2 bases, there was a span of 11 bases. For the CDR3, the DNA is TGTGCCAGCAGTTTATCCCTGCCGGGGGCCTACGAGCAGTACTTC. The encoded protein is CASSLSLPGAYEQYF.

The V gene is TRBV10-3, the J gene TRBJ1-2, with 7 nucleotides matching TRBD1. Germline V gene data show CDR1 as ENHRY and CDR2 as SYGVKD. This CDR3 has 16 residues. Trimming took 5 bases from V and 7 from J; bases not matched to a gene: 16. CDR3 region: CAISKKDRPHISGYTF. CDR3 coding DNA: TGTGCCATCAGTAAGAAGGACAGGCCCCATATCAGTGGCTACACCTTC.

This chain links TRBV3-1 (or the pseudogene TRBV3-2) with TRBJ1-4; maybe TRBD1 (5 bases). V lost 3 bases and J 9 bases, leaving 11 bases between the germline ends. CDR3 length: 13 residues. Germline values: CDR1 LGHDT, CDR2 YNNKEL (reference sequence). CDR3 coding DNA: TGTGCCAGCAGCCACCGACAGACGAAAAAACTGTTTTTT. Translation gives CASSHRQTKKLFF.